The T cell receptor beta chain described here comes from a study of shared T cell receptors in the human thymus. Trimming pared 5 bases from V and 5 bases from J, leaving 10 bases between. Germline V CDR1 and CDR2: SGHRS, YFSETQ. CDR3 length: 12 residues. Produced via immunoSEQ multiplex PCR; TCRdb's table is partial and in-frame only. This table has more than 550,000 clones, 75% to 90% appearing once. These same records also appear under a second study, on human thymus T cells.

The specimen sequenced was thymocytes. This sequence was found in a girl under three years old with a congenital heart defect. V is TRBV5-1 and J is TRBJ1-2; D not resolved. CDR3 protein: CASSDRGYGYTF. The CDR3, as DNA: TGCGCCAGCAGTGATAGAGGGTATGGCTACACCTTC.